Presented here are 32 T cell receptor beta chains from one specimen sequenced in a study of PD-L1 blockade in urothelial cancer. Assay used: immunoSEQ multiplex PCR; TCRdb lists only in-frame clones, some missing. Of about 74,000 clones detected, 85% to 90% appear once; the ten largest clones hold 3.5% to 5%. The time point denotes: pretreatment peripheral blood. The specimen comprised PBMCs, sampled around atezolizumab (anti-PD-L1) treatment. These receptors were obtained from a man aged 70-80 years with urothelial cancer.

This clone was observed a single time. The chain has TRBV4-1 and TRBJ2-1; 8 bases agree with TRBD2. Germline CDR1 and CDR2: MGHRA and YSYEKL. This CDR3 has 16 amino acids. Germline trimming cut 1 base from V and 3 bases from J; bases unmatched to any gene: 5. The CDR3 region has the DNA TGCGCCAGCAGCCAAGGGCCTAGCGGGCGCTACAATGAGCAGTTCTTC. Amino acids: CASSQGPSGRYNEQFF.

The genes are TRBV10-2 and TRBJ1-5, with D possibly TRBD1 on 6 matching bases. The CDR3 has 15 residues. The germline V and J ends were trimmed by 7 bases and 7 bases, with 20 bases remaining between them. The germline V gene has CDR1 WSHSY and CDR2 SAAADI. In DNA, the CDR3 is TGCGCCAGCAACCGGAACAGGGAAAGGGAACAGCCCCAGCATTTT. Translated, it gives CASNRNREREQPQHF.

This clone was counted a single time. The V call is TRBV5-4, the J call TRBJ2-1; 8 bases map to TRBD2. The germline CDR1 and CDR2 sequences are SGHNT and YYREEE (reference sequence). CDR3 size: 19 residues. V lost 4 bases to trimming and J lost 3 bases; unmatched junction nucleotides: 18. The CDR3: CASSRGGLGGGDLYNEQFF. CDR3 DNA: TGTGCCAGCAGCCGGGGGGGGCTAGGAGGAGGAGACCTCTACAATGAGCAGTTCTTC.

The genes are TRBV18 and TRBJ2-7, with a weak D call TRBD2 (5 bases). Germline assignment: CDR1 KGHSH and CDR2 LQKENI. V was cut by 3 bases and J by 2 bases, with 14 bases left in between. The CDR3 covers 15 residues. Here the CDR3 reads CASSPLSRAAYEQYF. As DNA, the CDR3 is TGTGCCAGCTCACCTTTGTCGCGGGCAGCCTACGAGCAGTACTTC.

This chain connects TRBV28 to TRBJ1-2, with a weak D call TRBD1 (5 bases). Germline V lookup: CDR1 MDHEN, CDR2 SYDVKM. The V gene lost 3 bases and the J gene lost 4 bases, with 12 bases spanning the gap. The CDR3 runs 14 residues. The CDR3 reads CASSFRRGGYGYTF. CDR3 DNA sequence: TGTGCCAGCAGTTTTAGAAGGGGCGGCTATGGCTACACCTTC.

V usage is TRBV27 and J usage is TRBJ2-7; D is unresolved. Trimming left V 0 bases short and J 7 bases short, with 13 bases between. Germline V gene sequence: CDR1 MNHEY, CDR2 SMNVEV (reference sequence). The CDR3 contains 14 residues. The chain's CDR3 is CASSLSTTAREQYF. The CDR3 nucleotides are TGTGCCAGCAGTTTATCTACCACCGCGCGGGAGCAGTACTTC.

The chain joins TRBV6-6 to TRBJ1-4; 8 bases agree with TRBD1. Trimming at V came to 4 bases and at J to 5 bases, leaving 6 bases not matched to a gene. This CDR3 region has 15 residues. Germline assignment: CDR1 MNHNY and CDR2 SVGAGI (reference sequence). CDR3 DNA: TGTGCCAGCAGTTCGGACAGGGACTTCAATGAAAAACTGTTTTTT. This translates into CASSSDRDFNEKLFF.

The rearrangement uses TRBV5-1 and TRBJ1-1, with D hard to call. Germline CDR1 is SGHRS and CDR2 is YFSETQ. Trimming stripped 0 bases from V and 1 base from J, with 4 bases between. The CDR3 is 13 residues long. CDR3 sequence: CASSLDRNTEAFF. Written as DNA, the CDR3 is TGCGCCAGCAGCTTGGACAGGAACACTGAAGCTTTCTTT. The full variable domain, with the rest looked up from reference TRBV5-1 and TRBJ1-1, is KAGVTQTPRYLIKTRGQQVTLSCSPISGHRSVSWYQQTPGQGLQFLFEYFSETQRNKGNFPGRFSGRQFSNSRSEMNVSTLELGDSALYLCASSLDRNTEAFFGQGTRLTVV.

This sequence joins TRBV4-1 and TRBJ2-6, with a weak D call TRBD1 (6 bases). The CDR3 has 17 amino acids. The V and J ends lost 1 base and 2 bases respectively, with 12 bases between them. The V gene's germline CDR1 is MGHRA and CDR2 YSYEKL. The CDR3 region is CASSQGEQGPGANVLTF. DNA of the CDR3: TGCGCCAGCAGCCAAGGAGAACAGGGCCCTGGGGCCAACGTCCTGACTTTC.

Only one count was recorded for this clone. The chain couples TRBV9 to TRBJ2-5; the match to TRBD2 covers 8 bases. There are 15 residues in the CDR3. Germline V gene data show CDR1 as SGDLS and CDR2 as YYNGEE. V gave up 2 bases and J gave up 4 bases; unmatched junction bases: 7. The CDR3 protein is CASSVGTRGGETQYF. CDR3 nucleotides: TGTGCCAGCAGCGTGGGGACTAGGGGGGGAGAGACCCAGTACTTC.

This chain's CDR3 is CASSPRGSGANVLTF. As DNA, the CDR3 is TGTGCCAGCAGTCCACGGGGCTCTGGGGCCAACGTCCTGACTTTC. The chain employs TRBV9 and TRBJ2-6, with D possibly matching TRBD2 (5 bases). The CDR3 length is 15 residues. V was pared by 5 bases and J by 0 bases, with 9 bases between. The V gene's germline CDR1 is SGDLS and CDR2 YYNGEE.

CDR3 DNA: TGTGCCAGCAGTTACTCGCACCAGGGGCGGGATGGCTACACCTTC. The encoded protein is CASSYSHQGRDGYTF. This rearrangement joins TRBV6-5 to TRBJ1-2; D perhaps matches TRBD1 (6 bases). Germline V gene sequence: CDR1 MNHEY, CDR2 SVGAGI. Trimming shortened V by 0 bases and J by 6 bases, and 14 bases separated the two germline ends. The CDR3 extends over 15 amino acids.

This chain connects TRBV28 to TRBJ2-7; 10 nucleotides match TRBD2. The germline gives CDR1 MDHEN, CDR2 SYDVKM. The V segment lost 3 bases and the J segment 2 bases; nucleotides outside the gene matches: 7. The CDR3 consists of 16 residues. The CDR3 bases are TGTGCCAGCAGTTTTGGGAAAGCGGGAGGGCCCTACGAGCAGTACTTC. Amino acids: CASSFGKAGGPYEQYF.

The V and J genes are TRBV6-5 and TRBJ2-3; no definite D call. The CDR3 has 9 amino acids. Per the germline V gene, CDR1 is MNHEY and CDR2 is SVGAGI. V was cut by 3 bases and J by 14 bases, with 6 bases left in between. DNA of the CDR3: TGTGCCAGCAGTTATATACTGTATTTT. The encoded protein is CASSYILYF.

This chain joins TRBV9 and TRBJ1-2, with 9 bases aligning to TRBD1. The CDR3 extends over 14 amino acids. V shed 4 bases, J shed 4 bases, and the junction held 5 bases outside the gene matches. Germline CDR1 reads SGDLS; CDR2 reads YYNGEE. DNA for the CDR3: TGTGCCAGCAGCCCAGGACAGGGGCCCTATGGCTACACCTTC. Amino acids: CASSPGQGPYGYTF.

The V gene is TRBV6-5, the J gene TRBJ1-1, with D perhaps TRBD1 (6 bases). The CDR3 is made up of 14 amino acids. Looked up from germline, CDR1 is MNHEY and CDR2 is SVGAGI. Between the trimmed V and J ends, which lost 5 bases and 3 bases, there was a span of 13 bases. The CDR3 nucleotides are TGTGCCAGCAGTGACTGGGGGCTGCACACTGAAGCTTTCTTT. This encodes CASSDWGLHTEAFF.

The chain employs TRBV27 and TRBJ2-1; 8 bases are shared with TRBD1. The CDR3 is made up of 14 amino acids. With 6 bases clipped from V and 8 bases from J, the junction kept 9 bases outside the gene matches. Germline CDR1 MNHEY, CDR2 SMNVEV (reference sequence). Here the CDR3 DNA reads TGTGCCAGCAGGGACAGGGCGGCGAAGGATGAGCAGTTCTTC. Its translation: CASRDRAAKDEQFF.

The CDR3 nucleotides are TGTGCCAGCAGTGGCCCCCTCGGAGGGGCAGAGACCCAGTACTTC. Translating gives CASSGPLGGAETQYF. The chain is built from TRBV25-1 and TRBJ2-5; maybe TRBD2 (6 bases). Germline assignment: CDR1 MGHDK and CDR2 SYGVNS. V lost 4 bases and J lost 4, with 16 bases in between. This CDR3 spans 15 amino acids.

This sequence joins TRBV6-1 and TRBJ2-2; TRBD2 is a possible D gene (6 bases). Germline V gives CDR1 MNHNS, CDR2 SASEGT. This CDR3 comprises 16 residues. The germline V and J ends were trimmed by 2 bases and 7 bases, with 17 bases remaining between them. For the CDR3, the DNA is TGTGCCAGCAGTGAATCGTTTGGGGGGTATGGCGGGGAGCTGTTTTTT. Translation gives CASSESFGGYGGELFF.

The chain joins TRBV11-2 to TRBJ2-5; D unclear. V was shortened by 5 bases and J by 2 bases, with 12 bases between the two germline ends. The CDR3 covers 14 residues. From germline, CDR1 is SGHAT and CDR2 FQNNGV. This CDR3 reads CASSRPRTQETQYF. The CDR3 DNA sequence: TGTGCCAGCAGCCGCCCTAGAACTCAAGAGACCCAGTACTTC.

This sequence joins TRBV28 and TRBJ1-1; no firm D call. CDR3 length equals 14 residues. With 4 bases removed from V and 1 base from J, the gap between germline ends came to 10 bases. The germline gives CDR1 MDHEN, CDR2 SYDVKM. For the CDR3, the DNA is TGTGCCAGCAGTTCCCCAGGCTGGAACACTGAAGCTTTCTTT. Translating it yields CASSSPGWNTEAFF.

This rearrangement joins TRBV10-3 to TRBJ1-5; 7 nucleotides match TRBD1. Per germline, CDR1 ENHRY and CDR2 SYGVKD. V dropped 2 bases and J dropped 1; count of bases not matched to a gene: 5. CDR3 length: 16 amino acids. CDR3 DNA sequence: TGTGCCATCAGTGAGGAAGGGGGCGGGAGCAATCAGCCCCAGCATTTT. This encodes CAISEEGGGSNQPQHF.

The rearrangement joins TRBV28 to TRBJ2-7; possibly TRBD2 for D (6 bases). V was cut by 4 bases and J by 3 bases, with 19 bases left in between. There are 16 residues in the CDR3. Germline V gene data show CDR1 as MDHEN and CDR2 as SYDVKM. CDR3 loop: CASSSPRGSGNYEQYF. The DNA for the CDR3 is TGTGCCAGCAGTTCCCCCCGGGGTAGCGGAAACTACGAGCAGTACTTC. Combining the CDR3 with reference TRBV28 and TRBJ2-7 gives the whole variable domain DVKVTQSSRYLVKRTGEKVFLECVQDMDHENMFWYRQDPGLGLRLIYFSYDVKMKEKGDIPEGYSVSREKKERFSLILESASTNQTSMYLCASSSPRGSGNYEQYFGPGTRLTVT.

There are a few counts of this clone. V gene TRBV5-5 combines with J gene TRBJ2-7, with 7 bases lining up with TRBD1. J was trimmed by 5 bases and V by 0 bases; bases with no gene match: 5. CDR3 length equals 14 residues. Germline loops: CDR1 SGHKS, CDR2 YYEKEE (reference sequence). CDR3 in DNA: TGTGCCAGCAGCTTGGTGGGCAGGGGGAACGAGCAGTACTTC. Its translation is CASSLVGRGNEQYF.

Only one count was recorded for this clone. The chain recombines TRBV5-1 with TRBJ2-1, with 9 bases that match TRBD2. CDR1 SGHRS and CDR2 YFSETQ come from the germline V gene. This CDR3 is built from 14 residues. The ends lost 3 bases at V and 7 bases at J; junction bases unmatched: 5. The CDR3 is CASSSRLAVNEQFF. The DNA of the CDR3 is TGCGCCAGCAGCTCCAGACTAGCGGTTAATGAGCAGTTCTTC.

J is TRBJ2-1 and V is TRBV6-4, with TRBD2 matching 8 bases. The V gene's germline CDR1 is MRHNA and CDR2 SNTAGT. V was pared by 4 bases and J by 6 bases, with 8 bases of the junction left unmatched. The CDR3 totals 15 residues. The DNA of the CDR3 is TGTGCCAGCAGTGCCACAAGCGGGAGCCGCAATGAGCAGTTCTTC. Translation gives CASSATSGSRNEQFF.

This clone was seen a handful of times. J is TRBJ2-7 and V is TRBV5-1; possible D gene TRBD2, 6 bases. V was cut by 4 bases and J by 0 bases, with 11 bases left in between. The length of the CDR3 is 14 residues. Germline CDR1 is SGHRS and CDR2 is YFSETQ. The CDR3 protein is CASSPGRGSYEQYF. The CDR3, as DNA: TGCGCCAGCAGCCCTGGGCGGGGCTCCTACGAGCAGTACTTC. Full variable domain (outside the CDR3, taken from reference TRBV5-1 and TRBJ2-7): KAGVTQTPRYLIKTRGQQVTLSCSPISGHRSVSWYQQTPGQGLQFLFEYFSETQRNKGNFPGRFSGRQFSNSRSEMNVSTLELGDSALYLCASSPGRGSYEQYFGPGTRLTVT.

V gene TRBV6-5 combines with J gene TRBJ2-1; a possible D gene is TRBD1 (5 bases). Trimming cost V 0 bases and J 5 bases, with 8 bases left between them. CDR3 size: 14 residues. Germline CDR1 MNHEY, CDR2 SVGAGI. The CDR3 loop reads CASSYSIRDNEQFF. CDR3 nucleotides: TGTGCCAGCAGTTACTCGATCAGGGACAATGAGCAGTTCTTC.

The CDR3 bases are TGTGCCAGCAGTTTACGAATAGCGAGCTCCTACGAGCAGTACTTC. This codes for CASSLRIASSYEQYF. This chain links TRBV27 with TRBJ2-7; a weak D match, TRBD2 (5 bases). Germline CDR1 reads MNHEY; CDR2 reads SMNVEV (reference sequence). Between the trimmed V and J ends, which lost 2 bases and 0 bases, there was a span of 11 bases. The CDR3 totals 15 residues.

This clone was detected once. This rearrangement joins TRBV6-1 to TRBJ2-5; tentative D call: TRBD1 (5 bases). Trimming took 6 bases from V and 7 from J, leaving 21 bases between them. The CDR3 is 15 amino acids. Germline CDR1 is MNHNS and CDR2 is SASEGT. The CDR3 bases are TGTGCCAGCAGGGGGCCGGGTTCCCCTCATGCGACCCAGTACTTC. This encodes CASRGPGSPHATQYF.

The chain uses TRBV6-5 and TRBJ2-7; 7 nucleotides match TRBD1. Germline V CDR1 and CDR2: MNHEY, SVGAGI. Trimming at V came to 7 bases and at J to 0 bases, leaving 9 bases not matched to a gene. The CDR3 is made up of 15 amino acids. The CDR3 is CASILSPGGSYEQYF. The CDR3 region has the DNA TGTGCCAGCATCCTCAGTCCAGGGGGCTCCTACGAGCAGTACTTC.

This clone was seen once. The V and J genes are TRBV28 and TRBJ2-1, with TRBD2 matching over 8 bases. V lost 5 bases, J lost 10 bases, and 13 bases stayed unmatched. CDR1 is MDHEN, CDR2 SYDVKM, per germline. The CDR3 consists of 15 residues. The CDR3 region has the DNA TGTGCCAGCAGTCCAGTTAGCGGGGTGGGAGGGGAGCAGTTCTTC. Residues: CASSPVSGVGGEQFF. The full variable domain, its missing parts supplied by reference TRBV28 and TRBJ2-1, is DVKVTQSSRYLVKRTGEKVFLECVQDMDHENMFWYRQDPGLGLRLIYFSYDVKMKEKGDIPEGYSVSREKKERFSLILESASTNQTSMYLCASSPVSGVGGEQFFGPGTRLTVL.